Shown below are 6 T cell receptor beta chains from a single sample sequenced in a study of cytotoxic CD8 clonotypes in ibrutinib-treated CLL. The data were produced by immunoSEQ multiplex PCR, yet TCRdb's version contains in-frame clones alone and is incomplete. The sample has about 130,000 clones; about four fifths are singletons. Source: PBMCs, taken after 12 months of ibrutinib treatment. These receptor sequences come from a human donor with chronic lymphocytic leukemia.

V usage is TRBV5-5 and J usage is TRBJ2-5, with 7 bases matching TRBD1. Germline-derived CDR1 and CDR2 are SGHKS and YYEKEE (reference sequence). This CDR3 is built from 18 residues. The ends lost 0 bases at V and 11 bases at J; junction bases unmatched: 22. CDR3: CASSLADLQGLRRGSQYF. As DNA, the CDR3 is TGTGCCAGCAGCTTGGCCGATTTACAGGGGTTACGCAGAGGGTCGCAGTACTTC.

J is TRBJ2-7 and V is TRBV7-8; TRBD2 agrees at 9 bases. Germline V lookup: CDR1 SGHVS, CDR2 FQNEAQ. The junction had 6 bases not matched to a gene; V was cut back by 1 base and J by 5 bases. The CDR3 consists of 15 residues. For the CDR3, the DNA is TGTGCCAGCAGCTTAGGTCTAGCGGGATTCGACGAGCAGTACTTC. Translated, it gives CASSLGLAGFDEQYF.

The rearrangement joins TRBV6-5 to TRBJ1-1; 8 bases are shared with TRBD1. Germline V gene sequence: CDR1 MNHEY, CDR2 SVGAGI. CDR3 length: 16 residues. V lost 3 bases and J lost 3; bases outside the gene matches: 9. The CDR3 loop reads CASSYRQGYGYTEAFF. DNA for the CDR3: TGTGCCAGCAGTTATAGACAGGGGTATGGTTACACTGAAGCTTTCTTT.

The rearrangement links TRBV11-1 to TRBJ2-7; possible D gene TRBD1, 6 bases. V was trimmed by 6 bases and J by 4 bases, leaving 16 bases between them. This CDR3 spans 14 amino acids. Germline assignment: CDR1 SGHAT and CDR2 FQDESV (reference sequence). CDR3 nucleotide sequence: TGTGCCAGCAGAACCAACGCACAGGGTTACGAGCAGTACTTC. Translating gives CASRTNAQGYEQYF.

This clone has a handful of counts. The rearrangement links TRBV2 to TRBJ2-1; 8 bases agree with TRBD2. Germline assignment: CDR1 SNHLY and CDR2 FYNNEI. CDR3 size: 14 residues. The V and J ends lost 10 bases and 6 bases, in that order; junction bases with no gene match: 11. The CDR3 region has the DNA TGTGCCACTTCGGGACTAGGAGGATTCAATGAGCAGTTCTTC. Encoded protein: CATSGLGGFNEQFF.

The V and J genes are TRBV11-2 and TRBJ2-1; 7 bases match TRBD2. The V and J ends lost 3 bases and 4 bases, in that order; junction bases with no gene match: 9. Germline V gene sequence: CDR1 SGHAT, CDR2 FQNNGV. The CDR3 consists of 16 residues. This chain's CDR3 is CASSFFSSGLYNEQFF. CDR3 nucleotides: TGTGCCAGCAGCTTTTTTAGTAGCGGGTTATACAATGAGCAGTTCTTC.